One and the same sample provided the 23 T cell receptor beta chains below, sequenced in a study of blood T cell repertoires in COVID-19. Produced via immunoSEQ multiplex PCR; TCRdb's table is partial and in-frame only. The sample lists some 200,000 clones, nearly 90% occurring once. Input material: peripheral blood. The receptors were sampled from a man between 60 and 75 years old with active or convalescent COVID-19.

V usage is TRBV29-1 and J usage is TRBJ1-1, with a weak D call TRBD1 (5 bases). The CDR3 is made up of 11 amino acids. Per the germline V gene, CDR1 is SQVTM and CDR2 is ANQGSEA. V was clipped by 6 bases and J by 5 bases, with 10 bases between them. The CDR3 region has the DNA TGCAGCGTGATAGGGGTGACTGAAGCTTTCTTT. Encoded protein: CSVIGVTEAFF.

The V and J genes are TRBV19 and TRBJ1-2; D is uncertain. Germline assignment: CDR1 LNHDA and CDR2 SQIVND (reference sequence). CDR3 length: 15 amino acids. The germline V and J ends were trimmed by 5 bases and 6 bases, with 19 bases remaining between them. As DNA, the CDR3 is TGTGCCAGTAGTGTTAGACTGTCAGAAACCCATGGCTACACCTTC. Translated, it gives CASSVRLSETHGYTF.

V and J are TRBV7-9 and TRBJ1-6; D is perhaps TRBD1 (6 bases). CDR1 and CDR2 (germline): SEHNR, FQNEAQ (reference sequence). CDR3 length: 14 residues. The V end was cut by 10 bases, the J end by 7 bases, with 17 bases between. As DNA, the CDR3 is TGTGCCACACAGACGGACAGTAGGAATTCACCCCTCCACTTT. Translating gives CATQTDSRNSPLHF.

The chain uses TRBV6-5 and TRBJ2-7; either TRBD1 or TRBD2 may fit D (6 bases each). V lost 6 bases and J lost 2, with 14 bases in between. Germline V gene lookup returns CDR1 MNHEY and CDR2 SVGAGI. CDR3 length: 14 amino acids. In DNA form, the CDR3 reads TGTGCCAGCAGGTACAGGGAGGAGGCCTACGAGCAGTACTTC. It is translated as CASRYREEAYEQYF.

J is TRBJ1-2 and V is TRBV6-1; D might be TRBD1 (5 bases). This CDR3 contains 13 residues. Trimming pared 3 bases from V and 6 bases from J, leaving 11 bases between. CDR1 and CDR2 (germline): MNHNS, SASEGT. CDR3 nucleotide sequence: TGTGCCAGCAGTGAGCAGGGCCGGGATGGCTACACCTTC. Protein: CASSEQGRDGYTF.

This chain links TRBV6-1 with TRBJ2-5, with D possibly matching TRBD2 (5 bases). The CDR3 sequence is 14 residues long. Trimming took off 3 bases at V and 7 bases at J, with 15 bases between the two ends. CDR1 is MNHNS and CDR2 is SASEGT in the germline V gene. The CDR3: CASSDRRPRGTQYF. The CDR3 DNA reads TGTGCCAGCAGTGATCGCAGGCCCCGGGGGACCCAGTACTTC.

The rearrangement uses TRBV14 and TRBJ1-2; D is undetermined. V was trimmed by 1 base and J by 4 bases, leaving 10 bases between them. This CDR3 is built from 14 residues. Germline V gives CDR1 SGHDN, CDR2 FVKESK. The CDR3 loop reads CASSQASGGYGYTF. For the CDR3, the DNA is TGTGCCAGCAGCCAAGCGTCAGGAGGCTATGGCTACACCTTC. The full variable domain, its missing parts supplied by reference TRBV14 and TRBJ1-2, is EAGVTQFPSHSVIEKGQTVTLRCDPISGHDNLYWYRRVMGKEIKFLLHFVKESKQDESGMPNNRFLAERTGGTYSTLKVQPAELEDSGVYFCASSQASGGYGYTFGSGTRLTVV.

This clone was counted only a few times. The J gene is TRBJ2-1, the V gene TRBV15; 11 positions match TRBD2. CDR3 length: 17 residues. Germline-derived CDR1 and CDR2 are LNHNV and YYDKDF (reference sequence). Trimming cost V 0 bases and J 7 bases; bases outside gene matches: 8. CDR3 sequence reads: CATSRDRLAGLLNEQFF. The CDR3 bases are TGTGCCACCAGCAGAGATCGACTAGCGGGGTTACTAAATGAGCAGTTCTTC.

The chain recombines TRBV3-1 (or the pseudogene TRBV3-2) with TRBJ2-2, with a tentative D call TRBD1 (6 bases). The germline V gene encodes CDR1 LGHDT and CDR2 YNNKEL (reference sequence). The CDR3 has 16 amino acids. Trimming pared 1 base from V and 0 bases from J, leaving 9 bases between. CDR3 DNA: TGTGCCAGCAGCCAAGCCGGGACATCGAACACCGGGGAGCTGTTTTTT. It encodes CASSQAGTSNTGELFF.

The rearrangement uses TRBV5-4 and TRBJ2-7, with 16 bases identical to TRBD2. The CDR3 contains 16 residues. Trimming at V came to 5 bases and at J to 4 bases, leaving 6 bases not matched to a gene. Germline V gives CDR1 SGHNT, CDR2 YYREEE (reference sequence). The CDR3 region has the DNA TGTGCCAGCAGGGCCGGGACTAGCGGGGGGGTTTACGAGCAGTACTTC. It translates to CASRAGTSGGVYEQYF.

This chain links TRBV2 with TRBJ1-1, with TRBD1 matching 8 bases. V lost 6 bases and J lost 4; bases outside the gene matches: 7. The CDR3 runs to 14 residues. The V gene's germline CDR1 is SNHLY and CDR2 FYNNEI. CDR3 in amino acids: CASSATTGGTEAFF. The CDR3 DNA is TGTGCCAGCAGCGCTACCACAGGGGGCACTGAAGCTTTCTTT.

This sequence joins TRBV20-1 and TRBJ1-2; D ambiguous. The CDR3 has 12 residues. Looked up from germline, CDR1 is DFQATT and CDR2 is SNEGSKA (reference sequence). V lost 3 bases to trimming and J lost 8 bases, with 13 bases between them. The CDR3 DNA reads TGCAGTGCTAGTGCCCCATTAGAAGGCTACACCTTC. Translation gives CSASAPLEGYTF.

The chain uses TRBV11-2 and TRBJ2-7; 8 nucleotides line up with TRBD2. Germline V gene sequence: CDR1 SGHAT, CDR2 FQNNGV. V lost 5 bases, J lost 0 bases, and 15 bases stayed unmatched. The CDR3 length is 18 residues. CDR3 loop: CASSLMPWAGGISYEQYF. The CDR3 nucleotides read TGTGCCAGCAGCCTTATGCCGTGGGCGGGGGGAATCTCCTACGAGCAGTACTTC.

This clone was counted a single time. The junction does not match germline at one end; this may be a read error. The J gene is TRBJ1-1, the V gene TRBV7-3; D perhaps matches TRBD1 (6 bases). The germline V gene has CDR1 SGHTA and CDR2 FQGTGA. The CDR3 runs to 15 residues. The CDR3 region is CASSLDGGLNTEAFF. DNA of the CDR3: TGTGCCAGCAGCTTAGACGGGGGGCTGAATACTGAAGCTTTCTTT.

This sequence joins TRBV19 and TRBJ1-5; D is possibly TRBD1 (5 bases). The CDR3 has 16 residues. Trimming pared 2 bases from V and 6 bases from J, leaving 17 bases between. Per the germline V gene, CDR1 is LNHDA and CDR2 is SQIVND (reference sequence). The CDR3 sequence is CASSIRGREEGQPQHF. DNA of the CDR3: TGTGCCAGTAGTATAAGGGGCAGGGAGGAGGGTCAGCCCCAGCATTTT. Full variable domain (missing parts from reference TRBV19 and TRBJ1-5): DGGITQSPKYLFRKEGQNVTLSCEQNLNHDAMYWYRQDPGQGLRLIYYSQIVNDFQKGDIAEGYSVSREKKESFPLTVTSAQKNPTAFYLCASSIRGREEGQPQHFGDGTRLSIL.

V usage is TRBV5-1 and J usage is TRBJ2-3; D possibly corresponds to TRBD2 (5 bases). CDR3 length equals 17 residues. The germline V gene encodes CDR1 SGHRS and CDR2 YFSETQ. V was clipped by 3 bases and J by 0 bases, with 17 bases between them. CDR3 residues: CASSSGWRSLSTDTQYF. As DNA, the CDR3 is TGCGCCAGCAGCTCGGGCTGGAGGTCCCTTAGCACAGATACGCAGTATTTT.

This chain links TRBV29-1 with TRBJ2-7; 7 positions match TRBD1. The CDR3 loop spans 12 amino acids. V dropped 7 bases and J dropped 2; count of bases not matched to a gene: 5. Germline V gives CDR1 SQVTM, CDR2 ANQGSEA. Here the CDR3 DNA reads TGCAGCGCAACGGGACAGACCTACGAGCAGTACTTC. This gives the protein CSATGQTYEQYF.

The chain has TRBV4-1 and TRBJ1-2, with 10 nucleotides matching TRBD1. CDR3 length: 17 residues. CDR1 is MGHRA and CDR2 is YSYEKL in the germline V gene. V lost 3 bases, J lost 4 bases, and 11 bases stayed unmatched. The CDR3 here is CASSHSGTGDPFYGYTF. DNA of the CDR3: TGCGCCAGCAGCCACTCCGGGACAGGGGACCCGTTCTATGGCTACACCTTC.

V and J are TRBV18 and TRBJ1-6; possibly TRBD1 for D (5 bases). The germline V gene encodes CDR1 KGHSH and CDR2 LQKENI. CDR3 size: 13 residues. V was trimmed by 3 bases and J by 9 bases, leaving 9 bases between them. This CDR3 reads CASSPDKTSPLHF. In DNA form, the CDR3 reads TGTGCCAGCTCACCGGACAAAACTTCACCCCTCCACTTT.

In DNA form, the CDR3 reads TGTGCTAGTGGTCTAAACACCGGGGAGCTGTTTTTT. This translates into CASGLNTGELFF. The chain joins TRBV12-5 to TRBJ2-2; no reliable D call. The ends were cut back, 5 bases at V and 2 bases at J, with 3 bases in the middle. This CDR3 has 12 residues. Germline CDR1 and CDR2: LGHNT and FRNRAP.

CDR3: CASGLQSPEQFF. The CDR3 coding sequence is TGTGCTAGTGGTCTCCAGTCCCCGGAGCAGTTCTTC. The chain combines TRBV12-5 with TRBJ2-1; D remains unclear. The germline gives CDR1 LGHNT, CDR2 FRNRAP. V shed 5 bases and J shed 10 bases, with 12 bases lying between them. CDR3 size: 12 residues. Full variable domain (rest looked up from reference TRBV12-5 and TRBJ2-1): DARVTQTPRHKVTEMGQEVTMRCQPILGHNTVFWYRQTMMQGLELLAYFRNRAPLDDSGMPKDRFSAEMPDATLATLKIQPSEPRDSAVYFCASGLQSPEQFFGPGTRLTVL.

This sequence joins TRBV5-1 and TRBJ2-7, with TRBD2 identical over 8 bases. The CDR3 has 15 residues. Per the germline V gene, CDR1 is SGHRS and CDR2 is YFSETQ. V dropped 0 bases and J dropped 4; count of bases not matched to a gene: 6. CDR3 in DNA: TGCGCCAGCAGCTTGGAGACGGGGGGGCCGTACGAGCAGTACTTC. Encoded protein: CASSLETGGPYEQYF.

The CDR3 reads CASRGQGRDQPQHF. CDR3 coding DNA: TGTGCCAGCAGGGGACAGGGGAGGGATCAGCCCCAGCATTTT. The chain combines TRBV2 with TRBJ1-5; 10 bases are shared with TRBD1. Trimming cost V 6 bases and J 5 bases; bases outside gene matches: 4. The germline CDR1 and CDR2 sequences are SNHLY and FYNNEI. The CDR3 extends over 14 amino acids. Looking up the rest from reference TRBV2 and TRBJ1-5 gives the full variable domain: EPEVTQTPSHQVTQMGQEVILRCVPISNHLYFYWYRQILGQKVEFLVSFYNNEISEKSEIFDDQFSVERPDGSNFTLKIRSTKLEDSAMYFCASRGQGRDQPQHFGDGTRLSIL.